This T cell receptor beta chain was identified in a study of breast tumors, draining lymph nodes, adjacent tissues. The study, taken as a whole, reports: Tumor TCR diversity was below lymph nodes but above nontumor tissue. Tumor and nontumor repertoires were significantly more similar in luminal-like than in basal-like breast cancer. The lymph node origin of tumor T cells was framed as consistent with a hypothesis, not demonstrated.

This clonotype was seen at least ten times. Its antigen is undetermined. Since a much larger clone is just one base distant, this may be a read error. TCRdb analysed the multiplex PCR reads with MiXCR anew, one entry per CDR3 protein. The data show 50,000 to 85,000 distinct CDR3 sequences, roughly 40% seen once. The CDR3 runs to 16 residues. V lost 5 bases and J lost 3; bases outside the gene matches: 7. CDR1 and CDR2 from the germline V gene are SGHRS and YFSETQ. The TCR originated in a female donor with breast cancer. Some clones in this sample may be carry-over from other donors' samples. The chain recombines TRBV5-1 with TRBJ2-1; 11 bases map to TRBD2. The sequenced sample consisted of breast tumor tissue. CDR3 coding DNA: TGCGCCAGCAGTGTTAGCGGGGGGGCTTGCTACAATGAGCAGTTCTTC. Its translation: CASSVSGGACYNEQFF.